A selection of T cell receptor beta chains follows, all from one sample in a study of shared clonotypes between healthy human individuals. Method: immunoSEQ multiplex PCR; TCRdb's copy keeps in-frame clones and lacks some. The table includes 1,400,000 or so clones, approximately 98.5% detected once. The sample consisted of naive CD4+ T cells sorted from blood. These receptors originate from a man aged 25-45 years in good health. Each CDR3 is given with its conserved first and last residue. A D gene is named only where the DNA matches it firmly. Clone size is stated in some rows and not others, as once, few, many or a class when expanded.

TGTGCCTGGAGTGTCAGCTCCTCTGGAAACACCATATATTTT,CAWSVSSSGNTIYF,TRBJ1-3,NA,NA,TRBV30
TGTGCCAGCTCACCCTCCGGCGCCGGTCAGCCCCAGCATTTT,CASSPSGAGQPQHF,TRBJ1-5,NA,NA,TRBV18
TGTGCCAGGGTTAGCGGGGATTACCAAGAGACCCAGTACTTC,CARVSGDYQETQYF,TRBJ2-5,NA,NA,TRBV21-1
TGCGCCAGTAGACAGGGACCCTACGAGCAGTACTTC,CASRQGPYEQYF,TRBJ2-7,TRBD1,NA,TRBV10-2
TGTGCCAGCAGTGAAGTTCTGGGGACAGGGGCTCTGACTAGTTCGTACGAGCAGTACTTC,CASSEVLGTGALTSSYEQYF,TRBJ2-7,TRBD1,NA,TRBV6-1
TGTGCCAGCAGTTCGTGGGACGAACCCTACGAGCAGTACTTC,CASSSWDEPYEQYF,TRBJ2-7,NA,NA,TRBV27
TGTGCCAGCAGAGCCCATGGCCGCTCTGGAAACACCATATATTTT,CASRAHGRSGNTIYF,TRBJ1-3,NA,NA,TRBV13
TGCGCCAGCAGCTTTGGGACAGTATACAATGAGCAGTTCTTC,CASSFGTVYNEQFF,TRBJ2-1,TRBD1,NA,TRBV5-1
TGTGCCAGCTCACTTTCGAGGAGCTCCTACAATGAGCAGTTCTTC,CASSLSRSSYNEQFF,TRBJ2-1,NA,NA,TRBV18
TGCAGCGCTAGACTAGCGGGAGTCTACGAGACCCAGTACTTC,CSARLAGVYETQYF,TRBJ2-5,TRBD2,NA,TRBV29-1
TGTGCCATAATGACTAGCGGGAGCGGTCGTGAGCAGTTCTTC,CAIMTSGSGREQFF,TRBJ2-1,TRBD2,NA,TRBV10-3
TGCGCCAGCAGCTTGGCGGCTAGCACAGATACGCAGTATTTT,CASSLAASTDTQYF,TRBJ2-3,NA,NA,TRBV5-1
TGTGCCAGCAGCGTAGAAGGGGGGACAGATACGCAGTATTTT,CASSVEGGTDTQYF,TRBJ2-3,NA,NA,TRBV9
TGTGCCAGCAGCTTTCGAAGGGAGGGCTATGGCTACACCTTC,CASSFRREGYGYTF,TRBJ1-2,NA,NA,TRBV7-9
TGTGCCAGCTCCCCCGGGACTGACGCCTACGAGCAGTACTTC,CASSPGTDAYEQYF,TRBJ2-7,NA,NA,TRBV18
TGTGCCAGCTCACATACGCCCACAGGCGGCAATCAGCCCCAGCATTTT,CASSHTPTGGNQPQHF,TRBJ1-5,NA,NA,TRBV18
TGTGCCAGCAGCCATTTAGGACAGGTCTCCTACGAGCAGTACTTC,CASSHLGQVSYEQYF,TRBJ2-7,TRBD1,NA,TRBV14
TGCGCCAGCAGCCAAGGGGATAGGGATCTGGAGACCCAGTACTTC,CASSQGDRDLETQYF,TRBJ2-5,NA,once,TRBV4-1
TGTGCCAGCAGCGCAAAGAAGGGGACGGTCTATGGCTACACCTTC,CASSAKKGTVYGYTF,TRBJ1-2,NA,NA,TRBV5-4
TGCGCCAGCAGCTTGGGGGGGTTCTACGAGCAGTACTTC,CASSLGGFYEQYF,TRBJ2-7,NA,NA,TRBV5-1
TGCGCCAGCTCTCCGGGACTAGCGGGAGGTCGCTCCTACGAGCAGTACTTC,CASSPGLAGGRSYEQYF,TRBJ2-7,TRBD2,NA,TRBV23-1
TGTGCCAGCAGTCCTTGGACAGGTGAAGCTTTCTTT,CASSPWTGEAFF,TRBJ1-1,TRBD1,NA,TRBV5-4
TGCGCCAGCAACCCGGACAGTACCATATACAATGAGCAGTTCTTC,CASNPDSTIYNEQFF,TRBJ2-1,NA,once,TRBV5-1
TGTGCCAGCAGCCCCCTTTACGGGGGCGGTGGGTCCTACAATGAGCAGTTCTTC,CASSPLYGGGGSYNEQFF,TRBJ2-1,NA,NA,TRBV11-2
TGTGCCTGGAGCCACCGCTTGCGGGACTTCCGCCGCACAGATACGCAGTATTTT,CAWSHRLRDFRRTDTQYF,TRBJ2-3,NA,NA,TRBV30
TGTGCCAGCAGCCATCGGGACAGGATTGACAATCAGCCCCAGCATTTT,CASSHRDRIDNQPQHF,TRBJ1-5,TRBD1,NA,TRBV7-8
TGTGCCAGCTCACCCAGGACCGAAGGGTACGAGCAGTACTTC,CASSPRTEGYEQYF,TRBJ2-7,NA,NA,TRBV18
TGTGCCAGCAGTTTATGGTCCCCCATGATATGGGAGAACACTGAAGCTTTCTTT,CASSLWSPMIWENTEAFF,TRBJ1-1,NA,NA,TRBV27
TGTGCCAGCAGTCACCCATCCGGGAGCTCCTACGAGCAGTACTTC,CASSHPSGSSYEQYF,TRBJ2-7,NA,NA,TRBV6-5
TGTGCCAGCAGCAGGGGACTAGATACGCAGTATTTT,CASSRGLDTQYF,TRBJ2-3,NA,NA,TRBV9
TGTGCCAGCTCACCAGGACTAGCGGGAGGGCCTCAAGGAAGTGAGCAGTTCTTC,CASSPGLAGGPQGSEQFF,TRBJ2-1,TRBD2,NA,TRBV18
TGTGCCAGTAGTATGAAAGGGTTTTCCGGGGAGCTGTTTTTT,CASSMKGFSGELFF,TRBJ2-2,NA,NA,TRBV19
TGTGCCAGCAGCTCCCTCTATGCCGGGGAGCTGTTTTTT,CASSSLYAGELFF,TRBJ2-2,NA,NA,TRBV7-9
TGTGCCAGCAGCGGGACAGGGGACGTTGAGCAGTTCTTC,CASSGTGDVEQFF,TRBJ2-1,TRBD1,NA,TRBV2
TGTGCCAGCAGCTTTGGGGTTTCGAACACCATATATTTT,CASSFGVSNTIYF,TRBJ1-3,NA,NA,TRBV5-6
TGTGCCAGCAGTTTCTCACTAGCGGGAGGTTACAATGAGCAGTTCTTC,CASSFSLAGGYNEQFF,TRBJ2-1,TRBD2,NA,TRBV27
TGCGCCAGCAGCTTGGCCCAGGGACAGGTTGGAACTAGCGGGAGTGCGTACGAGCAGTACTTC,CASSLAQGQVGTSGSAYEQYF,TRBJ2-7,TRBD2,NA,TRBV5-1
TGTGCCAGCTCAACCTTAGATAGCAATCAGCCCCAGCATTTT,CASSTLDSNQPQHF,TRBJ1-5,NA,NA,TRBV18
TGTGCCAGCAGCAACGATTTATCTGGAAACACCATATATTTT,CASSNDLSGNTIYF,TRBJ1-3,NA,NA,TRBV5-4
TGTGCCAGCAGCTTAGGTGTCCGATTCAATGAGCAGTTCTTC,CASSLGVRFNEQFF,TRBJ2-1,NA,NA,TRBV11-2
TGTGCCAGATCCCCGACAGGGGACCAGTACTTC,CARSPTGDQYF,TRBJ2-5,TRBD1,NA,TRBV14
TGTGCCAGCGTCTTCTCAGGGTTAAGTCAGCCCCAGCATTTT,CASVFSGLSQPQHF,TRBJ1-5,NA,NA,TRBV6-1
TGTGCCAGCAGCGTAGCCGGCAGGGGAGGGGGTGAGCAGTTCTTC,CASSVAGRGGGEQFF,TRBJ2-1,NA,NA,TRBV9
TGTGCCACTCGGTCGGACAGATCGTACGAGCAGTACTTC,CATRSDRSYEQYF,TRBJ2-7,NA,NA,TRBV19
TGCACCTTCTGCGGGAGGGAAAACAATGAGCAGTTCTTC,CTFCGRENNEQFF,TRBJ2-1,NA,once,TRBV1
TGTGCCAGCAGCACCACTTCCGCCCCCGCGCGGTTCTTC,CASSTTSAPARFF,TRBJ2-1,NA,once,TRBV7-8
TGTGCCAGCAGCCTTTTGGGGACAGGGCTTTACGAGCAGTACTTC,CASSLLGTGLYEQYF,TRBJ2-7,TRBD1,NA,TRBV5-6
TGCAGTGATCCCGGGACAGGCTATCAGCCCCAGCATTTT,CSDPGTGYQPQHF,TRBJ1-5,TRBD1,NA,TRBV29-1
TGTGCCAGCAGTCACCGGGACAGGGGAGGCAATGAGCAGTTCTTC,CASSHRDRGGNEQFF,TRBJ2-1,TRBD1,NA,TRBV27
TGCGCCACCCGCGACGAGAGGGGGTTGGTCACTGAAGCTTTCTTT,CATRDERGLVTEAFF,TRBJ1-1,NA,NA,TRBV5-1
TGTGCCATCAGTGGAATAGAACGCGGTTCCCAGCATTTT,CAISGIERGSQHF,TRBJ1-5,NA,NA,TRBV10-3
TGTGCCAGCAGTTCCTGGGGGGGATCCGACTATGGCTACACCTTC,CASSSWGGSDYGYTF,TRBJ1-2,NA,NA,TRBV27
TGTGCCAGCAGTGAAACCGGGACTATCACTGAAGCTTTCTTT,CASSETGTITEAFF,TRBJ1-1,NA,NA,TRBV6-1
TGTGCCAGCAGCTTCGGTCCCAGCCCCTACGAGCAGTACTTC,CASSFGPSPYEQYF,TRBJ2-7,NA,NA,TRBV11-2
TGCAGCGTTCGCGACGAGTTGGGGTATTCAGAGACCCAGTACTTC,CSVRDELGYSETQYF,TRBJ2-5,NA,NA,TRBV29-1
TGTGCCAGCAGCCTTTCGGGGGGGAGCAATCAGCCCCAGCATTTT,CASSLSGGSNQPQHF,TRBJ1-5,NA,NA,TRBV7-6
TGTGCCAGCAGGGACAGGCGGGGAGAGCAGTACTTC,CASRDRRGEQYF,TRBJ2-7,NA,NA,TRBV2
TGTGCCAGTAGTATAGATCTGGGGCAGCCCCAGCATTTT,CASSIDLGQPQHF,TRBJ1-5,NA,NA,TRBV19
TGTGCCAGTAGAAGGGACACAGATACGCAGTATTTT,CASRRDTDTQYF,TRBJ2-3,NA,NA,TRBV19
TGTGCCTGCCTTGGACTAGCGGGCTTGAACACCGGGGAGCTGTTTTTT,CACLGLAGLNTGELFF,TRBJ2-2,TRBD2,NA,TRBV30